One sample yielded the 28 T cell receptor beta chains listed below, sequenced in a study of response to subunit inactivated influenza vaccine. TCRdb redid the calling of the RT-PCR reads with MiXCR, one entry per CDR3 protein. The sample lists a few hundred thousand distinct CDR3 sequences, approximately 14% occurring once. Sequenced material: PBMCs from blood, taken approximately 13 days after vaccination. The receptor set was obtained from a man aged 45-65 years who received an inactivated influenza vaccine.

There are many counts of this clonotype. V is TRBV5-1 and J is TRBJ2-7; D ambiguous. CDR1 is SGHRS, CDR2 YFSETQ, per germline. V dropped 0 bases and J dropped 7 bases, with 11 bases sitting between them. The CDR3 consists of 13 residues. CDR3 in amino acids: CASSLERQAEQYF. The CDR3 DNA reads TGCGCCAGCAGCTTGGAAAGGCAGGCGGAGCAGTACTTC. Together with reference TRBV5-1 and TRBJ2-7, the CDR3 gives the full variable domain: KAGVTQTPRYLIKTRGQQVTLSCSPISGHRSVSWYQQTPGQGLQFLFEYFSETQRNKGNFPGRFSGRQFSNSRSEMNVSTLELGDSALYLCASSLERQAEQYFGPGTRLTVT.

This clonotype has just a few counts. CDR3 protein: CAINPGTEKTEAFF. The CDR3 DNA reads as TGTGCCATCAACCCAGGGACAGAGAAAACTGAAGCTTTCTTT. The V gene is TRBV10-3, the J gene TRBJ1-1; 7 bases map to TRBD1. The CDR3 sequence is 14 residues long. The germline V gene has CDR1 ENHRY and CDR2 SYGVKD. V lost 7 bases, J lost 5 bases, and 10 bases stayed unmatched.

This clonotype was counted many times. The rearrangement links TRBV28 to TRBJ2-7; perhaps D is TRBD1 or TRBD2 (5 bases each). Germline V gene sequence: CDR1 MDHEN, CDR2 SYDVKM. V was pared by 7 bases and J by 1 base, with 20 bases between. The CDR3 covers 16 residues. The CDR3 DNA sequence: TGTGCCAGCACTGGACCCAAAGAGGGGATATCCTACGAGCAGTACTTC. Its protein product is CASTGPKEGISYEQYF.

There are a few counts of this clonotype. V and J are TRBV29-1 and TRBJ1-1; D is unresolved. V dropped 4 bases and J dropped 0 bases, with 12 bases sitting between them. Germline CDR1 SQVTM, CDR2 ANQGSEA. This CDR3 is 14 amino acids long. CDR3 DNA sequence: TGCAGCGTTGGCTCTACCTTAATGAACACTGAAGCTTTCTTT. It yields the protein CSVGSTLMNTEAFF.

The chain links TRBV20-1 to TRBJ1-1; the D gene is possibly TRBD1 (5 bases). Germline V gene lookup returns CDR1 DFQATT and CDR2 SNEGSKA (reference sequence). The CDR3 length is 13 residues. V was shortened by 4 bases and J by 1 base, with 10 bases between the two germline ends. In DNA, the CDR3 is TGCAGTGCTAAGAACGGGGCGAACACTGAAGCTTTCTTT. Translated: CSAKNGANTEAFF.

J is TRBJ2-1 and V is TRBV24-1, with D hard to call. Trimming removed 4 bases at V and 7 bases at J, with 16 bases between. From germline, CDR1 is KGHDR and CDR2 SFDVKD. The CDR3 has 15 residues. The CDR3 loop reads CATSESGQIRNEQFF. The CDR3 coding sequence is TGTGCCACCAGTGAGTCCGGGCAAATTCGGAATGAGCAGTTCTTC.

This chain joins TRBV4-3 and TRBJ2-1; maybe TRBD1 (6 bases). This CDR3 is 17 amino acids long. Trimming shortened V by 4 bases and J by 0 bases, and 16 bases separated the two germline ends. CDR1 is LGHNA, CDR2 YSLEER, per germline. CDR3 region: CASSPLWGLSSYNEQFF. CDR3 coding DNA: TGCGCCAGCAGCCCCCTTTGGGGGCTGAGCTCCTACAATGAGCAGTTCTTC.

The V and J genes are TRBV5-6 and TRBJ2-5; D is uncertain. Trimming stripped 0 bases from V and 2 bases from J, with 5 bases between. This CDR3 has 13 residues. The V gene's germline CDR1 is SGHDT and CDR2 YYEEEE. CDR3 in DNA: TGTGCCAGCAGCTTGGCGCTACAAGAGACCCAGTACTTC. Encoded protein: CASSLALQETQYF.

The V call is TRBV4-2, the J call TRBJ2-7, with TRBD1 as a possible D gene (6 bases). V dropped 3 bases and J dropped 2 bases, with 17 bases sitting between them. The CDR3 totals 16 residues. In germline, CDR1 is LGHNA, CDR2 YNFKEQ. The CDR3 coding sequence is TGTGCCAGCAGCCATGAAATCGGGACACCTACCTACGAGCAGTACTTC. This codes for CASSHEIGTPTYEQYF.

This clonotype was picked up a small number of times. The V and J genes are TRBV6-1 and TRBJ1-1; D gene uncertain. Germline CDR1 is MNHNS and CDR2 is SASEGT. The V gene lost 1 base and the J gene lost 4 bases, with 10 bases spanning the gap. The CDR3 loop spans 14 amino acids. The CDR3 is CASSEGRESTEAFF. CDR3 nucleotide sequence: TGTGCCAGCAGTGAAGGGAGGGAGTCCACTGAAGCTTTCTTT.

The V gene is TRBV19, the J gene TRBJ1-6, with a possible D match to TRBD1 (5 bases). The CDR3 covers 13 residues. In germline, CDR1 is LNHDA, CDR2 SQIVND (reference sequence). Trimming shortened V by 5 bases and J by 11 bases, and 13 bases separated the two germline ends. For the CDR3, the DNA is TGTGCCAGTAGTTCTGGGACGAGCGCACCCCTCCACTTT. Residues: CASSSGTSAPLHF.

The chain links TRBV3-1 to TRBJ2-1; 8 bases fit TRBD2. The germline CDR1 and CDR2 sequences are LGHDT and YNNKEL (reference sequence). CDR3 length: 14 residues. The junction had 2 bases not matched to a gene; V was cut back by 5 bases and J by 2 bases. In nucleotides, the CDR3 is TGTGCCAGCAGCTACGGGGGGGCCTACAATGAGCAGTTCTTC. As protein: CASSYGGAYNEQFF.

This sequence joins TRBV2 and TRBJ2-3, with D uncertain. The length of the CDR3 is 10 residues. Germline V CDR1 and CDR2: SNHLY, FYNNEI. Trimming removed 8 bases at V and 6 bases at J, with 6 bases between. CDR3: CASLVDTQYF. In DNA form, the CDR3 reads TGTGCCAGCCTTGTGGATACGCAGTATTTT. Looking up the rest from reference TRBV2 and TRBJ2-3 gives the full variable domain: EPEVTQTPSHQVTQMGQEVILRCVPISNHLYFYWYRQILGQKVEFLVSFYNNEISEKSEIFDDQFSVERPDGSNFTLKIRSTKLEDSAMYFCASLVDTQYFGPGTRLTVL.

The chain is built from TRBV28 and TRBJ1-2, with TRBD1 matching 9 bases. The CDR3 consists of 15 residues. Per the germline V gene, CDR1 is MDHEN and CDR2 is SYDVKM. After removal of 2 bases from V and 7 bases from J, the junction contained 8 bases not matched to a gene. CDR3 region: CASSLLVRDRVGYTF. The CDR3 nucleotides are TGTGCCAGCAGTTTACTCGTCCGGGACAGGGTTGGCTACACCTTC.

This clonotype has a handful of counts. The chain uses TRBV3-1 and TRBJ2-7; 7 bases map to TRBD1. Germline trimming cut 4 bases from V and 1 base from J; bases unmatched to any gene: 4. Per germline, CDR1 LGHDT and CDR2 YNNKEL (reference sequence). This CDR3 is 14 amino acids long. This chain's CDR3 is CASSPRGQSYEQYF. The CDR3 DNA reads TGTGCCAGCAGCCCTAGGGGACAGTCCTACGAGCAGTACTTC.

The chain uses TRBV5-1 and TRBJ2-2; the D is unclear. V lost 6 bases to trimming and J lost 4 bases, with 13 bases between them. The CDR3 covers 14 residues. The germline V gene has CDR1 SGHRS and CDR2 YFSETQ. The CDR3 reads CASTPDLSTGELFF. DNA of the CDR3: TGCGCCAGCACACCAGACTTGAGCACCGGGGAGCTGTTTTTT.

The table lists this clonotype with many counts. J is TRBJ1-4 and V is TRBV5-1; D ambiguous. CDR3 size: 13 residues. Germline values: CDR1 SGHRS, CDR2 YFSETQ. V lost 0 bases and J lost 8, with 8 bases in between. CDR3 in DNA: TGCGCCAGCAGCTTGGATCCCAGGGAAAAACTGTTTTTT. Protein: CASSLDPREKLFF.

This clonotype was recorded a few times. This chain joins TRBV20-1 and TRBJ2-5; tentative D call: TRBD1 (5 bases). The CDR3 is 12 residues long. The V gene's germline CDR1 is DFQATT and CDR2 SNEGSKA (reference sequence). Trimming shortened V by 5 bases and J by 5 bases, and 12 bases separated the two germline ends. CDR3 sequence reads: CSADMGPETQYF. Here the CDR3 DNA reads TGCAGTGCTGACATGGGGCCGGAGACCCAGTACTTC.

This clonotype was counted ten times or more. The genes are TRBV7-3 and TRBJ2-1, with D hard to call. Germline V gene lookup returns CDR1 SGHTA and CDR2 FQGTGA. V lost 5 bases to trimming and J lost 6 bases, with 17 bases between them. This CDR3 is built from 15 residues. The CDR3 sequence: CASSPTRGVGNEQFF. In DNA, the CDR3 is TGTGCCAGCAGCCCCACTCGTGGAGTGGGCAATGAGCAGTTCTTC.

This chain links TRBV10-2 with TRBJ1-2; TRBD1 is a possible D gene (5 bases). This CDR3 has 11 amino acids. CDR1 and CDR2 (germline): WSHSY, SAAADI. V was cut by 4 bases and J by 8 bases, with 8 bases left in between. CDR3 residues: CASSVRGGYTF. The CDR3 bases are TGCGCCAGCAGTGTTCGGGGCGGCTACACCTTC.

The chain links TRBV2 to TRBJ1-1; 11 bases map to TRBD1. The length of the CDR3 is 15 residues. The V segment lost 4 bases and the J segment 7 bases; nucleotides outside the gene matches: 8. Germline V gene sequence: CDR1 SNHLY, CDR2 FYNNEI. The CDR3, as DNA: TGTGCCAGCAGTGTCGAACCCGGGACAGGGGGTGAAGCTTTCTTT. As protein: CASSVEPGTGGEAFF. Variable domain in full (rest from reference TRBV2 and TRBJ1-1): EPEVTQTPSHQVTQMGQEVILRCVPISNHLYFYWYRQILGQKVEFLVSFYNNEISEKSEIFDDQFSVERPDGSNFTLKIRSTKLEDSAMYFCASSVEPGTGGEAFFGQGTRLTVV.

Ten or more counts support this clonotype. The chain is built from TRBV7-9 and TRBJ2-1; a possible D gene is TRBD2 (6 bases). Germline-derived CDR1 and CDR2 are SEHNR and FQNEAQ (reference sequence). The CDR3 totals 11 residues. Between the trimmed V and J ends, which lost 6 bases and 9 bases, there was a span of 9 bases. For the CDR3, the DNA is TGTGCCAGCAGTCCGGGGGTTGAGCAGTTCTTC. As protein: CASSPGVEQFF.

This chain joins TRBV6-2 or TRBV6-3 and TRBJ2-5, with unresolved D. The CDR3 is 16 residues long. Trimming removed 3 bases from V and 7 bases from J, with 21 bases in between. CDR1 MNHEY and CDR2 SVGEGT come from the germline V gene. The CDR3 reads CASSYLPPPIDATQYF. CDR3 DNA sequence: TGTGCCAGCAGTTATCTACCGCCTCCGATAGATGCGACCCAGTACTTC.

The CDR3 nucleotides are TGTGCCACCAGTAAAACTAGCGGGGACTACAATGAGCAGTTCTTC. Residues: CATSKTSGDYNEQFF. V is TRBV24-1 and J is TRBJ2-1, with 10 bases matching TRBD2. This CDR3 comprises 15 residues. V gave up 6 bases and J gave up 3 bases; unmatched junction bases: 4. From germline, CDR1 is KGHDR and CDR2 SFDVKD.

The chain is built from TRBV4-1 and TRBJ2-4, with a possible D match to TRBD2 (5 bases). CDR3 length: 13 amino acids. CDR1 MGHRA and CDR2 YSYEKL come from the germline V gene. V shed 0 bases and J shed 15 bases, with 15 bases lying between them. In DNA, the CDR3 is TGCGCCAGCAGCCAAGAACCGGGGAAGACCCCGTACTTC. This codes for CASSQEPGKTPYF.

This chain uses TRBV29-1 with TRBJ1-5; tentatively, D is TRBD1 (6 bases). CDR1 and CDR2 (germline): SQVTM, ANQGSEA. The CDR3 sequence is 13 residues long. V was shortened by 3 bases and J by 6 bases, with 12 bases between the two germline ends. The CDR3 spells CSVEGGHGQPQHF. The CDR3 bases are TGCAGCGTTGAGGGGGGGCACGGTCAGCCCCAGCATTTT.

This clonotype was seen at least ten times. This rearrangement joins TRBV5-1 to TRBJ1-2; TRBD1 matches at 8 bases. Per germline, CDR1 SGHRS and CDR2 YFSETQ. The CDR3 extends over 14 amino acids. After removal of 3 bases from V and 4 bases from J, the junction contained 5 bases not matched to a gene. In nucleotides, the CDR3 is TGCGCCAGCAGCTCGGGACAGGAATTCTATGGCTACACCTTC. This gives the protein CASSSGQEFYGYTF.

There are many counts of this clonotype. The CDR3 DNA reads TGTGCCAGCAGCCTTTGGGACAGGGGGTACTACGAGCAGTACTTC. This sequence encodes CASSLWDRGYYEQYF. V is TRBV7-2 and J is TRBJ2-7; 11 bases are a match to TRBD1. The CDR3 has 15 amino acids. J was trimmed by 3 bases and V by 5 bases; bases with no gene match: 6. Per the germline V gene, CDR1 is SGHTA and CDR2 is FQGNSA.